This T cell receptor beta chain is drawn from a study of a mutant IDH1 vaccine in newly diagnosed glioma. This CDR3 has 13 amino acids. The V end lost 6 bases, the J end lost 1 base, and 8 bases lay between the germline ends. Looked up from germline, CDR1 is MNHEY and CDR2 is SVGAGI. Assay used: immunoSEQ multiplex PCR; TCRdb lists only in-frame clones, some missing. The sample gives approximately 82,000 clones, over 75% of which show up once; 2.2% is in the top ten. This sample's time point: week 23, last vaccination. Vaccinated patients received 300 ug of mutant IDH1 20-mer peptide per dose, with topical imiquimod. Of note for this clone: The antigen is undetermined.

The sequence was collected from a man aged 25 to 40 with glioma. Some clones in this sample may be carry-over from other donors' samples. Sample: PBMCs, taken from a glioma patient whose treatment included an IDH1 peptide vaccine. V gene TRBV6-5 combines with J gene TRBJ2-3; D possibly corresponds to TRBD2 (6 bases). The CDR3 bases are TGTGCCAGCAGCGGGAGCCGCACAGATACGCAGTATTTT. Residues: CASSGSRTDTQYF.